Each of the 29 T cell receptor beta chains below was sequenced from the same sample in a study of CD8+ T cells in alopecia areata. Stated treatment: oral pan-JAK inhibitor, 5-10 mg twice daily. cDNA reverse transcribed from extracted RNA served as the sequencing template. The assay was immunoSEQ multiplex PCR, and TCRdb's table has in-frame clones only and misses some. The table includes roughly 190,000 clones, approximately 57% detected once. Here the sequenced sample was CD4+ T cells sorted from blood, taken at week 24, from a patient treated with tofacitinib. Every receptor here comes from a human donor with alopecia areata.

The V gene is TRBV4-3, the J gene TRBJ2-5; D perhaps matches TRBD2 (7 bases). V was trimmed by 1 base and J by 5 bases, leaving 17 bases between them. CDR3 length: 16 amino acids. Germline CDR1 LGHNA, CDR2 YSLEER. CDR3 region: CASSQGSGGAFETQYF. Written as DNA, the CDR3 is TGCGCCAGCAGCCAAGGGTCTGGGGGGGCCTTTGAGACCCAGTACTTC.

The chain employs TRBV29-1 and TRBJ1-1; 7 nucleotides align to TRBD1. This CDR3 has 13 residues. Germline loops: CDR1 SQVTM, CDR2 ANQGSEA. With 4 bases clipped from V and 3 bases from J, the junction kept 5 bases outside the gene matches. The CDR3: CSVGQGSYTEAFF. The CDR3 region has the DNA TGCAGCGTTGGACAGGGATCGTACACTGAAGCTTTCTTT.

This chain joins TRBV5-6 and TRBJ1-4, with 7 bases fitting TRBD1. CDR3 length: 15 amino acids. The germline V gene encodes CDR1 SGHDT and CDR2 YYEEEE. The ends lost 4 bases at V and 5 bases at J; junction bases unmatched: 8. This CDR3 is CASSTRQGWNEKLFF. The CDR3 coding sequence is TGTGCCAGCAGCACCCGACAGGGTTGGAATGAAAAACTGTTTTTT.

This clone was seen a single time. V usage is TRBV5-4 and J usage is TRBJ2-6; D is uncertain. Looked up from germline, CDR1 is SGHNT and CDR2 is YYREEE (reference sequence). The V and J ends lost 2 bases and 0 bases respectively, with 9 bases between them. This CDR3 has 16 residues. CDR3 residues: CASSFKINSGANVLTF. The DNA for the CDR3 is TGTGCCAGCAGCTTTAAGATAAACTCTGGGGCCAACGTCCTGACTTTC.

The chain recombines TRBV27 with TRBJ2-1, with D possibly being TRBD1 or TRBD2 (6 bases each). Between the trimmed V and J ends, which lost 6 bases and 8 bases, there was a span of 17 bases. The CDR3 is 14 amino acids. Germline loops: CDR1 MNHEY, CDR2 SMNVEV (reference sequence). The CDR3, as DNA: TGTGCCAGCAGCCCCTTGGGGGGCCCCGATGAGCAGTTCTTC. Protein product: CASSPLGGPDEQFF.

The J gene is TRBJ2-5, the V gene TRBV13; TRBD2 aligns across 10 bases. CDR3 length: 16 residues. V lost 2 bases, J lost 5 bases, and 8 bases stayed unmatched. The germline CDR1 and CDR2 sequences are PRHDT and FYEKMQ (reference sequence). CDR3 coding DNA: TGTGCCAGCAGCTTATATCTAGCGGGGGCCATGGAGACCCAGTACTTC. This codes for CASSLYLAGAMETQYF.

A remark on this clone: The sample has other DNA sequences that encode this CDR3 too. Written as DNA, the CDR3 is TGTGCCAGCAGCTTGCAGGGCCAAGAGACCCAGTACTTC. As protein: CASSLQGQETQYF. The gene calls are TRBV5-6 and TRBJ2-5; maybe TRBD1 (5 bases). The V gene lost 1 base and the J gene lost 1 base, with 5 bases spanning the gap. CDR1 is SGHDT, CDR2 YYEEEE, per germline. The CDR3 totals 13 residues. Complete variable domain (other parts from reference TRBV5-6 and TRBJ2-5): DAGVTQSPTHLIKTRGQQVTLRCSPKSGHDTVSWYQQALGQGPQFIFQYYEEEERQRGNFPDRFSGHQFPNYSSELNVNALLLGDSALYLCASSLQGQETQYFGPGTRLLVL.

This clone was detected only a few times. The J gene is TRBJ2-7, the V gene TRBV19, with D possibly TRBD1 on 6 matching bases. The CDR3 is 15 amino acids. Trimming took 4 bases from V and 2 from J, leaving 15 bases between them. The V gene's germline CDR1 is LNHDA and CDR2 SQIVND (reference sequence). The CDR3 DNA reads as TGTGCCAGTAGTAAGTCAGGGGTCGGGGCCTACGAGCAGTACTTC. Translated: CASSKSGVGAYEQYF.

The chain has TRBV30 and TRBJ2-1; D ambiguous. The V end lost 2 bases, the J end lost 7 bases, and 6 bases lay between the germline ends. CDR1 GTSNPN and CDR2 SVGIG come from the germline V gene (reference sequence). This CDR3 region has 11 residues. Here the CDR3 DNA reads TGTGCCTGGAGTAAGGTAAATGAGCAGTTCTTC. It specifies CAWSKVNEQFF.

This clone is a singleton in its sample. The rearrangement uses TRBV5-4 and TRBJ1-1; D is undetermined. This CDR3 region has 15 residues. V was clipped by 1 base and J by 1 base, with 11 bases between them. Germline CDR1 and CDR2: SGHNT and YYREEE (reference sequence). Written as DNA, the CDR3 is TGTGCCAGCAGCTTGCCTGGGATAGGGAACACTGAAGCTTTCTTT. Encoded protein: CASSLPGIGNTEAFF. The whole variable domain, filled in from reference TRBV5-4 and TRBJ1-1, reads ETGVTQSPTHLIKTRGQQVTLRCSSQSGHNTVSWYQQALGQGPQFIFQYYREEENGRGNFPPRFSGLQFPNYSSELNVNALELDDSALYLCASSLPGIGNTEAFFGQGTRLTVV.

The chain is built from TRBV2 and TRBJ1-2; a weak D match, TRBD1 (6 bases). CDR1 is SNHLY and CDR2 is FYNNEI in the germline V gene. The CDR3 sequence is 12 residues long. V was pared by 6 bases and J by 8 bases, with 13 bases between. Written as DNA, the CDR3 is TGTGCCAGCAGCCCAAGGGGGTTCGGCTACACCTTC. It codes for CASSPRGFGYTF.

The rearrangement joins TRBV30 to TRBJ1-1; D not resolved. There are 10 residues in the CDR3. V lost 6 bases and J lost 10, with 12 bases in between. The germline V gene has CDR1 GTSNPN and CDR2 SVGIG (reference sequence). The CDR3 region has the DNA TGTGCCTGCATAGCGGAGAGAGCTTTCTTT. Residues: CACIAERAFF.

This clone was picked up many times. This rearrangement joins TRBV28 to TRBJ2-2, with 8 bases matching TRBD1. The V gene's germline CDR1 is MDHEN and CDR2 SYDVKM. Losses at the gene ends were 3 bases for V and 1 base for J; bases not matched to a gene: 7. The CDR3 has 17 residues. The CDR3 region is CASSFLGTGENTGELFF. The CDR3 nucleotides are TGTGCCAGCAGTTTCCTCGGGACAGGCGAGAACACCGGGGAGCTGTTTTTT.

This chain connects TRBV5-6 to TRBJ1-2; the D is unclear. The germline gives CDR1 SGHDT, CDR2 YYEEEE. The CDR3 loop spans 13 amino acids. V was trimmed by 3 bases and J by 7 bases, leaving 13 bases between them. The CDR3 reads CASSSGNYGGYTF. The CDR3 nucleotides read TGTGCCAGCAGCTCGGGTAATTACGGTGGCTACACCTTC.

The J gene is TRBJ2-2, the V gene TRBV30; the D gene is possibly TRBD2 (5 bases). The V end lost 0 bases, the J end lost 7 bases, and 9 bases lay between the germline ends. The CDR3 has 13 residues. In germline, CDR1 is GTSNPN, CDR2 SVGIG (reference sequence). The CDR3 region has the DNA TGTGCCTGGAGTGTACAACGGGGCGGGGAGCTGTTTTTT. Its protein is CAWSVQRGGELFF.

This chain connects TRBV15 to TRBJ2-5; D may be TRBD1 (6 bases). Deletions cut 0 bases from V and 5 bases from J, with 13 bases between. Germline CDR1 reads LNHNV; CDR2 reads YYDKDF (reference sequence). The CDR3 has 15 amino acids. The CDR3 is CATSRDFQGPETQYF. As DNA, the CDR3 is TGTGCCACCAGCAGAGACTTCCAGGGGCCGGAGACCCAGTACTTC.

In regard to this clone: A read error may be the cause here, since a much bigger clone is one base away. The gene calls are TRBV11-2 and TRBJ2-1; D gene ambiguous. The CDR3 sequence is 10 residues long. The germline V gene has CDR1 SGHAT and CDR2 FQNNGV. V was trimmed by 6 bases and J by 8 bases, leaving 5 bases between them. The DNA for the CDR3 is TGTGCCAGCAGTTACCATGAGCAGTTCTTC. Its translation is CASSYHEQFF.

CDR3 DNA sequence: TGCGCCAGCAGCCGGAGCGGGGAGTACACCGGGGAGCTGTTTTTT. Translating gives CASSRSGEYTGELFF. V is TRBV5-1 and J is TRBJ2-2; TRBD2 matches at 7 bases. The length of the CDR3 is 15 residues. Germline loops: CDR1 SGHRS, CDR2 YFSETQ. J lost 3 bases, V lost 4 bases, and 6 bases had no gene match.

This chain joins TRBV18 and TRBJ1-4, with a possible D match to TRBD1 (5 bases). Germline V gene data show CDR1 as KGHSH and CDR2 as LQKENI. The CDR3 spans 13 residues. Trimming left V 4 bases short and J 6 bases short, with 9 bases between. CDR3 DNA: TGTGCCAGCTCACATGGGACGGATGAAAAACTGTTTTTT. Its translation: CASSHGTDEKLFF.

The J gene is TRBJ1-2, the V gene TRBV30, with TRBD1 as a possible D gene (6 bases). V lost 5 bases and J lost 8, with 18 bases in between. CDR3 size: 13 residues. Germline V gene sequence: CDR1 GTSNPN, CDR2 SVGIG (reference sequence). The CDR3 loop is CAWSDSSRKGYTF. In DNA form, the CDR3 reads TGTGCCTGGTCGGACAGCTCAAGAAAGGGCTACACCTTC.

V gene TRBV30 combines with J gene TRBJ2-3; a weak D match, TRBD1 (5 bases). The germline V gene encodes CDR1 GTSNPN and CDR2 SVGIG (reference sequence). The CDR3 length is 12 residues. V was shortened by 0 bases and J by 6 bases, with 7 bases between the two germline ends. The CDR3 nucleotides are TGTGCCTGGAGTGTACAGGTGGATACGCAGTATTTT. It specifies CAWSVQVDTQYF.

This rearrangement joins TRBV29-1 to TRBJ2-4, with D perhaps TRBD2 (6 bases). Germline V lookup: CDR1 SQVTM, CDR2 ANQGSEA. The CDR3 sequence is 15 residues long. Trimming pared 5 bases from V and 0 bases from J, leaving 14 bases between. CDR3 protein: CSVNLGGRAKNIQYF. Here the CDR3 DNA reads TGCAGCGTTAATTTGGGGGGACGAGCCAAAAACATTCAGTACTTC.

This rearrangement joins TRBV27 to TRBJ2-1; D gene unclear. The V gene lost 8 bases and the J gene lost 4 bases, with 9 bases spanning the gap. Germline CDR1 is MNHEY and CDR2 is SMNVEV (reference sequence). The CDR3 spans 12 residues. CDR3 DNA: TGTGCCAGCGGTTCTCGATACAATGAGCAGTTCTTC. This codes for CASGSRYNEQFF.

This clone was seen only a few times. The chain couples TRBV5-1 to TRBJ1-2; tentative D call: TRBD1 (6 bases). With 4 bases removed from V and 3 bases from J, the gap between germline ends came to 10 bases. From germline, CDR1 is SGHRS and CDR2 YFSETQ. The CDR3 extends over 13 amino acids. The DNA of the CDR3 is TGCGCCAGCAGCCAACAGGGCGACTATGGCTACACCTTC. It specifies CASSQQGDYGYTF.

Notes on this clone: Likely a read error: the CDR3 ends without its conserved phenylalanine or tryptophan. It is unclear where the CDR3 begins or ends on the DNA, so no DNA is shown, and the CDR3 is as TCRdb lists it. CDR3 region: CSARDPPQYII. This rearrangement joins TRBV20-1 to TRBJ1-1; no check of the table's D call, TRBD1, against the DNA was made. The germline V gene has CDR1 DFQATT and CDR2 SNEGSKA (reference sequence). The CDR3 comprises 11 residues, both ends counted.

The CDR3 reads CASSDGGNTEAFF. CDR3 nucleotide sequence: TGTGCCAGCAGCGACGGGGGGAACACTGAAGCTTTCTTT. This sequence joins TRBV7-6 and TRBJ1-1; TRBD1 might be the D (5 bases). V lost 5 bases and J lost 1, with 8 bases in between. The CDR3 totals 13 residues. Germline CDR1 is SGHVS and CDR2 is FNYEAQ.

V gene TRBV4-2 combines with J gene TRBJ2-1; 7 nucleotides match TRBD2. The V segment lost 2 bases and the J segment 8 bases; nucleotides outside the gene matches: 6. Germline V CDR1 and CDR2: LGHNA, YNFKEQ. This CDR3 region has 14 residues. CDR3 in amino acids: CASSQMGGRHEQFF. In nucleotides, the CDR3 is TGTGCCAGCAGCCAAATGGGGGGGAGGCATGAGCAGTTCTTC.

This clone showed up just a few times. The chain links TRBV28 to TRBJ1-2; TRBD1 aligns across 8 bases. CDR3 size: 13 residues. J gave up 4 bases and V 6 bases, and 4 bases lay outside the gene matches. The germline V gene encodes CDR1 MDHEN and CDR2 SYDVKM. For the CDR3, the DNA is TGTGCCAGCAGCCGTGGACAGGGCTATGGCTACACCTTC. Translating it yields CASSRGQGYGYTF.

The chain joins TRBV29-1 to TRBJ1-1; D unresolved. The germline V gene has CDR1 SQVTM and CDR2 ANQGSEA. V was pared by 7 bases and J by 0 bases, with 12 bases between. The CDR3 is 13 amino acids. CDR3 nucleotide sequence: TGCAGCGCCCGGACTGGTCTGAACACTGAAGCTTTCTTT. Protein product: CSARTGLNTEAFF.